Each of the 11 T cell receptor beta chains below was sequenced from the same sample in a study of Ad26.COV2.S vaccination and SARS-CoV-2 variants. Only in-frame clones appear in the TCRdb table, and some are missing; sequencing was by immunoSEQ multiplex PCR. The profile shows more than 300,000 clones, 85% to 90% of them singletons. As to treatment: over 15 received Ad26.COV2.S at low or high dose, single or two shots; 5 received placebo; per-sample allocation not given. Day 63 after the first injection of vaccine or placebo was the sampling time. Sequenced here: peripheral blood, sampled in a trial of Ad26.COV2.S vaccine versus placebo. The receptors shown here come from a person aged 18-65 years who received the Ad26.COV2.S COVID-19 vaccine or a placebo.

The CDR3 sequence is CASSPGTPFDYGYTF. The CDR3 nucleotides are TGTGCCAGCAGTCCCGGGACACCCTTCGACTATGGCTACACCTTC. The rearrangement links TRBV4-2 to TRBJ1-2; D may be TRBD1 (6 bases). The length of the CDR3 is 15 residues. V was cut by 6 bases and J by 3 bases, with 17 bases left in between. Germline V gene data show CDR1 as LGHNA and CDR2 as YNFKEQ.

V is TRBV7-2 and J is TRBJ2-3, with D perhaps TRBD2 (6 bases). Germline V gene sequence: CDR1 SGHTA, CDR2 FQGNSA. Deletions cut 2 bases from V and 2 bases from J, with 11 bases between. The CDR3 has 15 residues. The CDR3, as DNA: TGTGCCAGCAGCTTATTCGGGGACTTCACAGATACGCAGTATTTT. This sequence encodes CASSLFGDFTDTQYF.

This chain uses TRBV6-2 or TRBV6-3 with TRBJ2-5; weak D call: TRBD2 (5 bases). Trimming stripped 3 bases from V and 7 bases from J, with 12 bases between. Looked up from germline, CDR1 is MNHEY and CDR2 is SVGEGT. The CDR3 length is 13 residues. CDR3 loop: CASSYLGDGTQYF. CDR3 bases: TGTGCCAGCAGTTATTTGGGAGACGGGACCCAGTACTTC.

The V gene is TRBV7-2, the J gene TRBJ1-1; 7 bases line up with TRBD1. The germline V gene encodes CDR1 SGHTA and CDR2 FQGNSA. Trimming took 3 bases from V and 7 from J; bases not matched to a gene: 5. The CDR3 extends over 13 amino acids. Here the CDR3 reads CASSLRQGSEAFF. The CDR3 region has the DNA TGTGCCAGCAGCTTGAGACAGGGTAGTGAAGCTTTCTTT. Looking up the rest from reference TRBV7-2 and TRBJ1-1 gives the full variable domain: GAGVSQSPSNKVTEKGKDVELRCDPISGHTALYWYRQSLGQGLEFLIYFQGNSAPDKSGLPSDRFSAERTGGSVSTLTIQRTQQEDSAVYLCASSLRQGSEAFFGQGTRLTVV.

This chain links TRBV5-4 with TRBJ1-1; TRBD1 matches 7 bases. V shed 3 bases, J shed 4 bases, and the junction held 6 bases outside the gene matches. CDR1 and CDR2 (germline): SGHNT, YYREEE (reference sequence). The CDR3 loop spans 14 amino acids. CDR3 loop: CASSSPGTATEAFF. DNA of the CDR3: TGTGCCAGCAGCTCCCCCGGGACAGCCACTGAAGCTTTCTTT.

The chain has TRBV4-3 and TRBJ2-3; 9 nucleotides match TRBD2. V shed 0 bases and J 6 bases; nucleotides not matched to a gene: 10. The CDR3 contains 17 residues. CDR1 LGHNA and CDR2 YSLEER come from the germline V gene. CDR3 sequence (DNA): TGCGCCAGCAGCCAAGAAGGGACCGCGGGGGGGCCGGATACGCAGTATTTT. Translated: CASSQEGTAGGPDTQYF.

This clone has only one observation. This sequence joins TRBV30 and TRBJ2-2, with D maybe TRBD1 (6 bases). The V end was cut by 4 bases, the J end by 2 bases, with 11 bases between. The germline CDR1 and CDR2 sequences are GTSNPN and SVGIG (reference sequence). The CDR3 has 14 residues. The CDR3 sequence is CAWNTGKNTGELFF. CDR3 in DNA: TGTGCCTGGAATACAGGGAAAAACACCGGGGAGCTGTTTTTT.

CDR3 region: CASSLQGETQYF. CDR3 nucleotide sequence: TGTGCCAGCAGCCTCCAGGGAGAGACCCAGTACTTC. V usage is TRBV4-2 and J usage is TRBJ2-5; TRBD1 might be the D (5 bases). The V gene lost 4 bases and the J gene lost 4 bases, with 7 bases spanning the gap. CDR1 is LGHNA, CDR2 YNFKEQ, per germline. CDR3 length: 12 amino acids.

The chain carries TRBV14 and TRBJ2-3; 11 bases are shared with TRBD2. Looked up from germline, CDR1 is SGHDN and CDR2 is FVKESK. V trimming: 4 bases; J trimming: 3 bases; junction bases outside the gene matches: 6. CDR3 length equals 16 residues. The CDR3 DNA is TGTGCCAGCAGCCTTTTAGCGGGGGGGCTGACAGATACGCAGTATTTT. It yields the protein CASSLLAGGLTDTQYF.

The chain is built from TRBV15 and TRBJ1-1; possibly TRBD1 for D (5 bases). The CDR3 consists of 16 residues. Between the trimmed V and J ends, which lost 0 bases and 5 bases, there was a span of 16 bases. Germline V CDR1 and CDR2: LNHNV, YYDKDF (reference sequence). The CDR3 region has the DNA TGTGCCACCAGCAGAGACGTCCGAAGGGGTTGGACTGAAGCTTTCTTT. This gives the protein CATSRDVRRGWTEAFF.

This chain joins TRBV5-8 and TRBJ1-2; TRBD1 might be the D (6 bases). The CDR3 extends over 15 amino acids. Per germline, CDR1 SGHTS and CDR2 YDEGEE. V lost 3 bases and J lost 2, with 14 bases in between. CDR3 DNA sequence: TGTGCCAGCAGCTCGGACAGATCTGGGAACTATGGCTACACCTTC. It yields the protein CASSSDRSGNYGYTF.